This T cell receptor beta chain was recorded in a study of blood T cell repertoires in COVID-19. Study details: The origin of the acute and convalescent COVID-19 samples was the United States, Italy and Spain. From T cells, B-cell-depleted T cells, or PBMCs came the material, which was cDNA or gDNA.

Per germline, CDR1 GTSNPN and CDR2 SVGIG (reference sequence). Trimming took off 1 base at V and 7 bases at J, with 11 bases between the two ends. The CDR3 extends over 13 amino acids. Libraries were prepared by immunoSEQ multiplex PCR; TCRdb keeps only in-frame clonotypes and omits some of them. The sample lists roughly 410,000 clones; 89% were seen once. The Seattle patients joined while their infection was active and were tracked longitudinally afterward. The source is a woman aged 40-49 years with COVID-19, enrolled during active disease. This chain joins TRBV30 and TRBJ1-5; D gene ambiguous. Sequencing was carried out using peripheral blood. Here the CDR3 DNA reads TGTGCCTGGAGTGGTAAGGGAGGGCAGCCCCAGCATTTT. The encoded protein is CAWSGKGGQPQHF.